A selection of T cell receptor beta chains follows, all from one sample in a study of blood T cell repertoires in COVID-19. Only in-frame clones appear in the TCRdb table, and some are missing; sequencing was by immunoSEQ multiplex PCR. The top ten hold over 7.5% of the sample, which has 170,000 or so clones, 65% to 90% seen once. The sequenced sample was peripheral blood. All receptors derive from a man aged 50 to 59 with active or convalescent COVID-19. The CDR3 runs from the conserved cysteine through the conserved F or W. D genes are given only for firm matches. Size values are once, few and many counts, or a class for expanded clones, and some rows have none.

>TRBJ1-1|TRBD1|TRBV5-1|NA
TGCGCCAGCAGCCCGGGGACAGGGGACACTGAAGCTTTCTTT
CASSPGTGDTEAFF
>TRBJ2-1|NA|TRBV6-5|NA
TGTGCCAGCAGTTACTCTACAGCCGGAGGGGCTAATGAGCAGTTCTTC
CASSYSTAGGANEQFF
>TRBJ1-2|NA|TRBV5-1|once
TGCGCCAGCAGCTTCCAGGGTGTTGGCTACACCTTC
CASSFQGVGYTF
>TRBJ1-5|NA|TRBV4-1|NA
TGCGCCAGCAGCCAAGCCGCCCGGGGATCCCAGCATTTT
CASSQAARGSQHF
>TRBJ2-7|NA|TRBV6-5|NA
TGTGCCAGCAGACCACCAGGACAGTACGAGCAGTACTTC
CASRPPGQYEQYF
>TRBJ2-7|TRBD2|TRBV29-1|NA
TGCAGCGTTGTACTAGCGGGAGGTGGATACGAGCAGTACTTC
CSVVLAGGGYEQYF
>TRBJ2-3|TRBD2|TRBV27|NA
TGTGCCAGCGGCGGGAGGTCCGATACGCAGTATTTT
CASGGRSDTQYF
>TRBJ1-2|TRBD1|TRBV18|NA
TGTGCCAGCTCACCTCCCGGGACAGGAGCTCCCTATGGCTACACCTTC
CASSPPGTGAPYGYTF
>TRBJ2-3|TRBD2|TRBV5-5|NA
TGTGCCAGCAGCTTGGGACTAGCGGGGGGCACAGATACGCAGTATTTT
CASSLGLAGGTDTQYF
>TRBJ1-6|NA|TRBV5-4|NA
TGTGCCAGCAGTCCCTCCGGGGGTTCTTCACCCCTCCACTTT
CASSPSGGSSPLHF
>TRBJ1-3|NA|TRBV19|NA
TGTGCCAGTAGGCAGTCCAGCTCTGGAAACACCATATATTTT
CASRQSSSGNTIYF
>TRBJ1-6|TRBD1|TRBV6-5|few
TGTGCCAGCCAGGCAGGGGGTTCACCCCTCCACTTT
CASQAGGSPLHF
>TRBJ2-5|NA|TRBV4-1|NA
TGCGCCAGCAGCCAACCAGGTGAAGAGACCCAGTACTTC
CASSQPGEETQYF
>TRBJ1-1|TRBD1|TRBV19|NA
TGTGCCAGTAGTACAGGGACAGCTATGAACACTGAAGCTTTCTTT
CASSTGTAMNTEAFF
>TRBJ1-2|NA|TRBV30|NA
TGTGCCTGGAGAATTGACAGTTCCTATGGCTACACCTTC
CAWRIDSSYGYTF
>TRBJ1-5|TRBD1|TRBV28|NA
TGTGCCAGCAGTTCCCGAAGAGGGACAGGGGGCAATCAGCCCCAGCATTTT
CASSSRRGTGGNQPQHF
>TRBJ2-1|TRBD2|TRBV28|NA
TGTGCCAGCAGTCCCGCCAGCGGGGGGAAGTATGAGCAGTTCTTC
CASSPASGGKYEQFF
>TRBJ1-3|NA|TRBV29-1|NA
TGCAGCGTGCGACAGGCCAGCTCTGGAAACACCATATATTTT
CSVRQASSGNTIYF
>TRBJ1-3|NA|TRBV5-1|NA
TGCGCCAGCAGCTTGGACAGGCTAGGGGACACCATATATTTT
CASSLDRLGDTIYF
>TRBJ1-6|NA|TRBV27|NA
TGTGCCAGCAGTCCCCGACAGGCCCGCTCCTATAATTCACCCCTCCACTTT
CASSPRQARSYNSPLHF
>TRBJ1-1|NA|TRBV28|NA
TGTGCCAGCAGTTTCTCGGACACTGAAGCTTTCTTT
CASSFSDTEAFF
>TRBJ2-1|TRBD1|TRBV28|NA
TGTGCCAGCAGCCTAAGGGACAGATACAATGAGCAGTTCTTC
CASSLRDRYNEQFF
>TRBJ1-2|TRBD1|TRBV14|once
TGTGCCAGCAGACCGGGACAGGGGAGAGGCTACACCTTC
CASRPGQGRGYTF
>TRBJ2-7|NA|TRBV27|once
TGTGCCAGCAGTCAAATCCGGGACAACTACGAGCAGTACTTC
CASSQIRDNYEQYF
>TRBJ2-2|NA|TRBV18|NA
TGTGCCAGCTCACGCGGAAAGGTGGACACCGGGGAGCTGTTTTTT
CASSRGKVDTGELFF
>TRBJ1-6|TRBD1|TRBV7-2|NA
TGTGCCAGCAGAAGACAGGGAAGCTCCTATAATTCACCCCTCCACTTT
CASRRQGSSYNSPLHF
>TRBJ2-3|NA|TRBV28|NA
TGTGCCAGCAGTTTTTGGGGGGGCACGGATACGCAGTATTTT
CASSFWGGTDTQYF
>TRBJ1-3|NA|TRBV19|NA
TGTGCCAGTATGGAATCGGGCAGGGGAACTGGAAACACCATATATTTT
CASMESGRGTGNTIYF
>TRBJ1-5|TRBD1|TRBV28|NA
TGTGCCAGCAGTATACCGACAGGGGTGAATCAGCCCCAGCATTTT
CASSIPTGVNQPQHF
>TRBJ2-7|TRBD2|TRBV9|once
TGTGCCAGCAGCTACAGCGGGGCTAGCGAAGCCGAGCAGTACTTC
CASSYSGASEAEQYF
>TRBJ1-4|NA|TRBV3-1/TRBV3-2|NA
TGTGCCAGCAGCCCAGCCGGGACTCCCGAAAAACTGTTTTTT
CASSPAGTPEKLFF
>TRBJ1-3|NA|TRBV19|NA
TGTGCCACCTCGGGGGGCCGTGGAAACACCATATATTTT
CATSGGRGNTIYF
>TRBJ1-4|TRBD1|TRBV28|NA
TGTGCCAGCAGTTCCCGACAGGGAACGGAAAAACTGTTTTTT
CASSSRQGTEKLFF
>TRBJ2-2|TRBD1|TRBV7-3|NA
TGTGCCAGCAGCTTAAATAGACAGGGGGCGAACACCGGGGAGCTGTTTTTT
CASSLNRQGANTGELFF
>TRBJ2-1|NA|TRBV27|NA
TGTGCCAGCAGTTCCTACTACAATGAGCAGTTCTTC
CASSSYYNEQFF
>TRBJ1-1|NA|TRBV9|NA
TGTGCCAGCAGCGCGACAGCGAACACTGAAGCTTTCTTT
CASSATANTEAFF
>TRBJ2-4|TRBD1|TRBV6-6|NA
TGTGCCAGCAGTAACAAACCGGGACAGGGCCCAAACATTCAGTACTTC
CASSNKPGQGPNIQYF
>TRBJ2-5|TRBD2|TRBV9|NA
TGTGCCAGCAGCGTAGACGGGGGGAGATACGCAGAGACCCAGTACTTC
CASSVDGGRYAETQYF
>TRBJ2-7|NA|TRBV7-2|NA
TGTGCCAGCAGTATTCATGCAGGGTCCTACGAGCAGTACTTC
CASSIHAGSYEQYF
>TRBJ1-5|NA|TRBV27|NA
TGTGCCAGCAGTTTAGTCGGGGGGCAGCCCCAGCATTTT
CASSLVGGQPQHF
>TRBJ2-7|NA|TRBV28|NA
TGTGCCAGCAGTTCTCCCCGGGACAACCTGAACGAGCAGTACTTC
CASSSPRDNLNEQYF
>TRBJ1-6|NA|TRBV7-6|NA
TGTGCCAGCAGCTTAGATCCCTTAACAGGGATGTATAATTCACCCCTCCACTTT
CASSLDPLTGMYNSPLHF
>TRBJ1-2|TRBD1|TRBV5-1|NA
TGCGCCAGCAGCTTGCAGGGGGCGCGGGGCTACACCTTC
CASSLQGARGYTF
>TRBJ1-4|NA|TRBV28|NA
TGTGCCAGCAGTTTAGGGACACCTGCAACTAATGAAAAACTGTTTTTT
CASSLGTPATNEKLFF
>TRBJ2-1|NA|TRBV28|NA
TGTGCCAGCAGTTTGATCTCCATCACTTACAATGAGCAGTTCTTC
CASSLISITYNEQFF
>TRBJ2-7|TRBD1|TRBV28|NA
TGTGCCAGCAAGACCCCGGGACAGGGATACCACGAGCAGTACTTC
CASKTPGQGYHEQYF
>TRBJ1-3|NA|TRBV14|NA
TGTGCCAGCAGCCAAGTGTCGTATCGGGGTGAATGGAACACCATATATTTT
CASSQVSYRGEWNTIYF
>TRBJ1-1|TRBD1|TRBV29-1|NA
TGCAGCGTCGAACGTAGGGGGCAGATGAACACTGAAGCTTTCTTT
CSVERRGQMNTEAFF
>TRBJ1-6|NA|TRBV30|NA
TGTGCCTGGAGTGTAGGGGCTGATTCCTATAATTCACCCCTCCACTTT
CAWSVGADSYNSPLHF
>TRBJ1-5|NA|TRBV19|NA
TGTGCCAGTAGTATTCTACAGGCCCCCAATCAGCCCCAGCATTTT
CASSILQAPNQPQHF
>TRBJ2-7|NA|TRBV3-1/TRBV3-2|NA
TGTGCCAGCAGCCCCCGGGACAAGACCTACGAGCAGTACTTC
CASSPRDKTYEQYF
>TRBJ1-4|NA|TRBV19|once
TGTGCCAGTAGTATCGCAGGAAGGGAGGAAAAACTGTTTTTT
CASSIAGREEKLFF
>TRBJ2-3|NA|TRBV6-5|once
TGTGCCAGCGTCGGTACGCGGAACACAGATACGCAGTATTTT
CASVGTRNTDTQYF
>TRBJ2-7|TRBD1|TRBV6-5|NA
TGTGCCAGCAGGGGACAGGACAAACACGAGCAGTACTTC
CASRGQDKHEQYF
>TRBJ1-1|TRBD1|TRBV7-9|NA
TGTGCCAGCGCTCAGGGGGCTTCGAACACTGAAGCTTTCTTT
CASAQGASNTEAFF
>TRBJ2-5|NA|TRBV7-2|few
TGTGCCAGCAGCTTAGCGGCGGTGGTGGAGACCCAGTACTTC
CASSLAAVVETQYF
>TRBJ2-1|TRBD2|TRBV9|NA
TGTGCCAGCAGCCCCGCCGGGACTAGCGGGAACTACAATGAGCAGTTCTTC
CASSPAGTSGNYNEQFF
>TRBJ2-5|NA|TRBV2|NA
TGTGCCAGCAGTGAGTTCAGAGGAGGGACCCAGTACTTC
CASSEFRGGTQYF
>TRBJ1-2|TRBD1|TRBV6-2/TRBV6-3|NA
TGTGCCAGCAGTTACTCGCAGGGGGTCTATGGCTACACCTTC
CASSYSQGVYGYTF